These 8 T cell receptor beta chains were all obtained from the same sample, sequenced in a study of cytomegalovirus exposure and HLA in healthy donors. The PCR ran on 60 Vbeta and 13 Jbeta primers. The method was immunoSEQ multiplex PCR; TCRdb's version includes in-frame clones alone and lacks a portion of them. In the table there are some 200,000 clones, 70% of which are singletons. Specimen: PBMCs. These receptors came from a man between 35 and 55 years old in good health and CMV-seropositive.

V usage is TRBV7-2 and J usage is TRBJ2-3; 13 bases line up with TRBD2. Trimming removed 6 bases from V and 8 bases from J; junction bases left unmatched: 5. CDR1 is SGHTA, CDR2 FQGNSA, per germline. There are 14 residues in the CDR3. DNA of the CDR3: TGTGCCAGCAGGATGACTAGCGGGGGGCTTACGCAGTATTTT. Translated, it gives CASRMTSGGLTQYF.

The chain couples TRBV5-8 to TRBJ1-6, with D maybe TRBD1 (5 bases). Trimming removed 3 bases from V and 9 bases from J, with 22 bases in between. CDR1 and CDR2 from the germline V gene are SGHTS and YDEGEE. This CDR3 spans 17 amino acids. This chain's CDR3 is CASSSPSDGGYGSPLHF. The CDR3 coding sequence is TGTGCCAGCAGCTCCCCTTCCGACGGGGGGTATGGTTCACCCCTCCACTTT. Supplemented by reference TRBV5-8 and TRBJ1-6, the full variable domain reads EAGVTQSPTHLIKTRGQQATLRCSPISGHTSVYWYQQALGLGLQFLLWYDEGEERNRGNFPPRFSGRQFPNYSSELNVNALELEDSALYLCASSSPSDGGYGSPLHFGNGTRLTVT.

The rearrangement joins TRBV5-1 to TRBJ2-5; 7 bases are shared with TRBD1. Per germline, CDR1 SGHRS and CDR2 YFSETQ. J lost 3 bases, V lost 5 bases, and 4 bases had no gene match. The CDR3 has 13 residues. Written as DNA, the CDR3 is TGCGCCAGCAGTCGGGACAGCGAAGAGACCCAGTACTTC. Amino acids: CASSRDSEETQYF.

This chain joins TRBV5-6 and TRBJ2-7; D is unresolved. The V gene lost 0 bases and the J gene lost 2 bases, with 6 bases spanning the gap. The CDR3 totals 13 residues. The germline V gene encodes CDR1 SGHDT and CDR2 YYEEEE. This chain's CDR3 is CASSLEITYEQYF. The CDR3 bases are TGTGCCAGCAGCTTGGAAATAACCTACGAGCAGTACTTC.

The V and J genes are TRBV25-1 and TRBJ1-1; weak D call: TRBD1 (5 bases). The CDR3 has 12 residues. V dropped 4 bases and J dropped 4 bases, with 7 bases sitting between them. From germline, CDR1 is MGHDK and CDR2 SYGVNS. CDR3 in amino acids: CASSAQGTEAFF. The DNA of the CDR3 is TGTGCCAGCAGTGCGCAGGGCACTGAAGCTTTCTTT.

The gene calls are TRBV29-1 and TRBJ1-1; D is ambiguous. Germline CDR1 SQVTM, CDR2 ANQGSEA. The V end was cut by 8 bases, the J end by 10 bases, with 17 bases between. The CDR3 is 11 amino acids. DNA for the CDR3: TGCAGCCTAATTTCTGCAGGTCGAGCTTTCTTT. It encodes CSLISAGRAFF.

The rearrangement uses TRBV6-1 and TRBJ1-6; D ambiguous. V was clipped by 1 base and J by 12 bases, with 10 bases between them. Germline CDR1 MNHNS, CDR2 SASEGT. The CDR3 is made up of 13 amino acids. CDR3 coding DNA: TGTGCCAGCAGTGAAGTAGAGCCCCGACCCCTCCACTTT. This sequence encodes CASSEVEPRPLHF.

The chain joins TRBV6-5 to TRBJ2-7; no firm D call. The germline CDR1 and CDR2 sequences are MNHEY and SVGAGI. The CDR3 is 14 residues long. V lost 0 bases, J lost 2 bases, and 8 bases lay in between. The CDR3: CASSYSPGTYEQYF. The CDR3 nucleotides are TGTGCCAGCAGTTACTCCCCAGGAACCTACGAGCAGTACTTC.